This is a list of T cell receptor beta chains from one sample in a study of blood T cell repertoires in COVID-19. Repertoires were generated with immunoSEQ multiplex PCR, while TCRdb's copy carries only in-frame clones and drops some. Among over 100,000 clones listed, about 85% were seen once. The sequenced sample consisted of peripheral blood. These receptors all stem from a woman between 50 and 59 years old with COVID-19, enrolled during active disease. The CDR3 runs from the conserved cysteine through the conserved F or W. D genes are given only for firm matches. Expanded clones get a size class; other rows say once, few or many, or leave the size out.

>NA|NA|TRBJ2-7|TRBV19
CASSITTAGEQYF
TGTGCCAGTAGTATAACGACGGCGGGGGAGCAGTACTTC
>TRBD1|NA|TRBJ2-5|TRBV7-8
CASSSDRGKETQYF
TGTGCCAGCAGCTCCGACAGGGGGAAAGAGACCCAGTACTTC
>TRBD2|few|TRBJ2-7|TRBV10-3
CAISELAGGLYEQYF
TGTGCCATCAGTGAACTAGCGGGGGGTCTCTACGAGCAGTACTTC
>TRBD1|NA|TRBJ2-1|TRBV19
CASSGQGVRHEQFF
TGTGCCAGTAGTGGACAGGGGGTCAGGCATGAGCAGTTCTTC
>TRBD2|NA|TRBJ2-7|TRBV7-3
CASSGLVPYEQHF
TGTGCCAGCAGCGGACTAGTCCCCTACGAGCAGCACTTC
>TRBD1|NA|TRBJ2-7|TRBV11-3
CASSRGQVENYEQYF
TGTGCCAGCAGCCGGGGACAGGTTGAGAACTACGAGCAGTACTTC
>NA|NA|TRBJ1-1|TRBV11-2
CASSLDSLGAPGTEAFF
TGTGCCAGCAGCTTAGATTCGCTGGGGGCCCCGGGGACTGAAGCTTTCTTT
>TRBD2|NA|TRBJ2-2|TRBV24-1
CATSVGGYTGELFF
TGTGCCACCAGTGTGGGGGGGTACACCGGGGAGCTGTTTTTT
>NA|NA|TRBJ2-2|TRBV5-1
CASTPGLGGELFF
TGCGCCAGCACGCCGGGTTTGGGCGGGGAGCTGTTTTTT
>TRBD1|NA|TRBJ2-7|TRBV29-1
CSIGQGAIEQYF
TGCAGCATCGGACAGGGGGCTATCGAGCAGTACTTC
>NA|NA|TRBJ1-1|TRBV6-5
CASRDGGAAFF
TGTGCCAGCAGGGATGGGGGCGCAGCTTTCTTT
>TRBD1|NA|TRBJ1-2|TRBV6-6
CASSYSTMGQGRRYTF
TGTGCCAGCAGTTACTCAACAATGGGACAGGGGAGACGCTACACCTTC
>TRBD2|NA|TRBJ2-7|TRBV5-1
CASSLLPGLAGGYEQYF
TGCGCCAGCAGCTTGTTGCCGGGACTAGCGGGGGGCTACGAGCAGTACTTC
>NA|NA|TRBJ1-5|TRBV7-9
CASSLGIRDTNQPQHF
TGTGCCAGCAGCTTGGGGATTCGGGACACCAATCAGCCCCAGCATTTT
>TRBD2|NA|TRBJ2-3|TRBV2
CASSEGSGGAGDTQYF
TGTGCCAGCAGTGAAGGTAGCGGGGGGGCCGGAGATACGCAGTATTTT
>NA|NA|TRBJ2-2|TRBV15
CATSQLQGNTGELFF
TGTGCCACCAGCCAACTACAGGGGAACACCGGGGAGCTGTTTTTT
>NA|NA|TRBJ2-5|TRBV14
CASSQGMGRRRQETQYF
TGTGCCAGCAGCCAAGGTATGGGCAGGCGCCGACAAGAGACCCAGTACTTC
>TRBD1|NA|TRBJ2-2|TRBV2
CATALGTGNTGELFF
TGTGCCACCGCATTAGGGACAGGGAACACCGGGGAGCTGTTTTTT
>TRBD1|NA|TRBJ2-7|TRBV3-1/TRBV3-2
CASSPEGQGANEQYF
TGTGCCAGCAGCCCCGAGGGACAGGGGGCCAACGAGCAGTACTTC
>TRBD2|NA|TRBJ2-5|TRBV6-1
CASSENSGGLETQYF
TGTGCCAGCAGTGAGAATAGCGGGGGGTTGGAGACCCAGTACTTC
>TRBD2|NA|TRBJ2-1|TRBV10-2
CASSGPSGGNNEQFF
TGCGCCAGCAGTGGTCCTAGCGGGGGAAACAATGAGCAGTTCTTC
>TRBD2|NA|TRBJ2-1|TRBV7-2
CASSLRLADNEQFF
TGTGCCAGCAGCCTCCGACTAGCGGACAATGAGCAGTTCTTC
>TRBD1|once|TRBJ1-4|TRBV4-1
CASSQTGVRNEKLFF
TGCGCCAGCAGCCAAACAGGGGTCCGCAATGAAAAACTGTTTTTT
>NA|few|TRBJ2-1|TRBV11-2
CASSLVLGTYNEQFF
TGTGCCAGCAGCTTAGTATTGGGCACCTACAATGAGCAGTTCTTC
>TRBD1|NA|TRBJ2-7|TRBV6-5
CASSRDSYEQYF
TGTGCCAGCAGCCGGGACAGTTACGAGCAGTACTTC
>NA|once|TRBJ2-3|TRBV13
CASSSSAGPSTDTQYF
TGTGCCAGCAGCTCAAGTGCGGGGCCTAGCACAGATACGCAGTATTTT
>NA|NA|TRBJ1-1|TRBV25-1
CASSDFSGRTEAFF
TGTGCCAGCAGTGACTTCTCAGGGCGGACTGAAGCTTTCTTT
>TRBD1|NA|TRBJ2-1|TRBV28
CASRNQIGQGTYNEQFF
TGTGCCAGCAGAAACCAAATTGGACAGGGGACCTACAATGAGCAGTTCTTC
>TRBD1|NA|TRBJ1-6|TRBV6-5
CASSHRDRESSPLHF
TGTGCCAGCAGTCACCGGGACAGGGAGTCTTCACCCCTCCACTTT
>NA|NA|TRBJ2-7|TRBV7-2
CASSLALGHSNEQYF
TGTGCCAGCAGCTTAGCGCTGGGCCACTCTAACGAGCAGTACTTC
>NA|NA|TRBJ2-3|TRBV5-4
CASSFGISTDTQYF
TGTGCCAGCAGCTTTGGCATTAGCACAGATACGCAGTATTTT
>TRBD2|once|TRBJ2-7|TRBV2
CASTQKMVAGFDSYEQYF
TGTGCCAGCACCCAGAAGATGGTAGCGGGGTTTGATTCCTACGAGCAGTACTTC
>TRBD1|NA|TRBJ2-7|TRBV6-5
CASRSGTGKYEQYF
TGTGCCAGCAGATCCGGGACAGGAAAATACGAGCAGTACTTC
>TRBD2|NA|TRBJ2-3|TRBV28
CASSETLAGVTDTQYF
TGTGCCAGCAGTGAAACGCTAGCGGGGGTCACAGATACGCAGTATTTT
>NA|NA|TRBJ1-2|TRBV5-1
CASSPRQSSNYGYTF
TGCGCCAGCAGCCCGAGACAGTCATCTAACTATGGCTACACCTTC
>TRBD2|NA|TRBJ2-3|TRBV6-2/TRBV6-3
CASSPGLAGYDTQYF
TGTGCCAGCAGCCCTGGACTAGCGGGTTATGATACGCAGTATTTT
>TRBD2|once|TRBJ2-1|TRBV11-2
CASSLGTSGGDSYNEQFF
TGTGCCAGCAGCTTAGGGACTAGCGGGGGGGACTCCTACAATGAGCAGTTCTTC
>NA|NA|TRBJ2-1|TRBV19
CASSLPGNQNEQFF
TGTGCCAGTAGTCTCCCCGGGAATCAGAATGAGCAGTTCTTC
>TRBD1|NA|TRBJ1-1|TRBV30
CAWGTGRNTEAFF
TGTGCCTGGGGGACAGGGAGAAACACTGAAGCTTTCTTT
>TRBD2|NA|TRBJ2-5|TRBV4-1
CASSQNYGGAQETQYF
TGCGCCAGCAGCCAAAATTACGGGGGGGCCCAAGAGACCCAGTACTTC
>NA|NA|TRBJ1-5|TRBV12-3/TRBV12-4
CASSFELSQPQHF
TGTGCCAGCAGCTTCGAACTAAGTCAGCCCCAGCATTTT
>TRBD2|NA|TRBJ2-5|TRBV7-7
CASSRLAGGRRETQYF
TGTGCTAGCAGCCGACTAGCGGGGGGTCGGAGGGAGACCCAGTACTTC
>TRBD1|NA|TRBJ2-7|TRBV19
CASSIKRGTAPYEQYF
TGTGCCAGTAGTATAAAAAGAGGGACAGCCCCCTACGAGCAGTACTTC
>TRBD1|NA|TRBJ1-2|TRBV2
CASTNPGTGLTGGGYTF
TGTGCCAGCACGAACCCCGGGACAGGCCTTACCGGGGGTGGCTACACCTTC
>NA|once|TRBJ1-5|TRBV10-3
CAVAGNSNQPQHF
TGTGCCGTCGCAGGGAATAGCAATCAGCCCCAGCATTTT
>NA|NA|TRBJ1-1|TRBV7-9
CASSFQGKSTEAFF
TGTGCCAGCAGCTTCCAGGGGAAGAGTACTGAAGCTTTCTTT
>NA|NA|TRBJ1-4|TRBV5-1
CASSLRASNEKLFF
TGCGCCAGCAGCTTGAGAGCGTCTAATGAAAAACTGTTTTTT
>NA|NA|TRBJ1-5|TRBV28
CASSFGGEGSNQPQHF
TGTGCCAGCAGTTTCGGGGGTGAAGGGAGCAATCAGCCCCAGCATTTT
>TRBD1|once|TRBJ1-1|TRBV2
CASSERTGGRGTEAFF
TGTGCCAGCAGTGAACGTACAGGGGGCAGAGGCACTGAAGCTTTCTTT
>NA|few|TRBJ1-4|TRBV6-5
CASRKRLPPHEKLFF
TGTGCCAGCAGAAAAAGACTGCCCCCACATGAAAAACTGTTTTTT
>TRBD2|NA|TRBJ2-3|TRBV6-5
CASSRLAGGGDTQYF
TGTGCCAGCAGTAGACTAGCGGGGGGTGGAGATACGCAGTATTTT
>NA|once|TRBJ1-1|TRBV6-6
CASSYGENTEAFF
TGTGCCAGCAGTTACGGAGAGAACACTGAAGCTTTCTTT
>NA|NA|TRBJ1-2|TRBV7-6
CASSLSSGNYGYTF
TGTGCCAGCAGCTTAAGTTCGGGAAACTATGGCTACACCTTC
>NA|NA|TRBJ2-3|TRBV12-3/TRBV12-4
CASTSGTDTQYF
TGTGCCAGCACCTCAGGGACAGATACGCAGTATTTT
>NA|NA|TRBJ2-7|TRBV3-1/TRBV3-2
CASSLQGVNEQYF
TGTGCCAGCAGCCTCCAAGGGGTCAACGAGCAGTACTTC
>NA|NA|TRBJ2-1|TRBV5-1
CASSLETQGIVYNEQFF
TGCGCCAGCAGCTTGGAAACTCAGGGGATCGTTTACAATGAGCAGTTCTTC
>NA|NA|TRBJ2-1|TRBV12-3/TRBV12-4
CASKINRDNEQFF
TGTGCCAGCAAGATTAACAGGGACAATGAGCAGTTCTTC
>TRBD2|few|TRBJ2-2|TRBV5-4
CASRPGLAGGNTGELFF
TGTGCCAGCAGGCCGGGACTAGCGGGGGGGAACACCGGGGAGCTGTTTTTT
>NA|once|TRBJ2-5|TRBV5-4
CASSLARGRGSGETQYF
TGTGCCAGCAGCTTGGCCAGGGGGCGGGGGTCGGGAGAGACCCAGTACTTC